This T cell receptor beta chain is from a study of neurological immune-mediated disorders. General study findings and limits: HTLV-1-associated myelopathy had the most TCR clonal expansion, while multiple sclerosis had the least, a level that fell below healthy controls.

Trimming at V came to 5 bases and at J to 6 bases, leaving 10 bases not matched to a gene. The CDR3 has 14 residues. 5'RACE generated cDNA with 10-nucleotide random UMIs. MiXCR, run by TCRdb on the 5' RACE reads, gives a single entry per CDR3 protein. The sample yields more than 45,000 distinct CDR3 sequences, about 3.7% seen once. This clonotype occurred many times. The target antigen is unknown. A total of 2 million PBMCs stored at -80 degrees C provided the unsorted libraries. The chain joins TRBV12-3 or TRBV12-4 to TRBJ2-7, with TRBD1 matching 7 bases. This clonotype was obtained from a man aged 40-50 years with multiple sclerosis. Sample: PBMCs. The CDR3 DNA follows: TGTGCCAGCAGTCGACAGGGTTTGGGTGGCGAGCAGTACTTC. The encoded protein is CASSRQGLGGEQYF.